Below are 11 T cell receptor beta chains sequenced from a single sample in a study of blood T cells in healthy people across ages. A second about 7 to 12 cycle PCR used barcoded and J-beta primers. Each CDR3 protein is one row after TCRdb ran MiXCR on the 5' RACE reads. The sample records approximately 1.5 million distinct CDR3 sequences, approximately 43% being singletons. Sequencing input: blood. These receptor sequences come from a woman between 18 and 29 years old in good health.

The chain links TRBV20-1 to TRBJ1-3; D is undetermined. V gave up 1 base and J gave up 0 bases, with 7 bases separating them. The CDR3 extends over 14 amino acids. Per the germline V gene, CDR1 is DFQATT and CDR2 is SNEGSKA (reference sequence). The DNA of the CDR3 is TGCAGTGCTAGAGCGTACAGCTCTGGAAACACCATATATTTT. Its translation: CSARAYSSGNTIYF.

The CDR3 region has the DNA TGTGCCTGGAATCCGGGGGCCTCCTACAATGAGCAGTTCTTC. It is translated as CAWNPGASYNEQFF. The V and J genes are TRBV30 and TRBJ2-1, with D perhaps TRBD1 or TRBD2 (6 bases each). This CDR3 region has 14 residues. The V gene's germline CDR1 is GTSNPN and CDR2 SVGIG (reference sequence). V lost 4 bases and J lost 0, with 10 bases in between.

This clonotype came up a few times. This chain links TRBV7-2 with TRBJ2-5; weak D call: TRBD2 (6 bases). V lost 3 bases to trimming and J lost 4 bases, with 12 bases between them. Germline CDR1 SGHTA, CDR2 FQGNSA. CDR3 size: 14 residues. CDR3 sequence: CASSFAGNRETQYF. Written as DNA, the CDR3 is TGTGCCAGCAGCTTCGCGGGAAATAGAGAGACCCAGTACTTC.

This clonotype was counted between two and nine times. CDR3 coding DNA: TGTGCCAGCAGTTTAACAACTAGCGGGATGGACAATGAGCAGTTCTTC. Its protein is CASSLTTSGMDNEQFF. The genes are TRBV12-3 or TRBV12-4 and TRBJ2-1; 10 positions match TRBD2. There are 16 residues in the CDR3. Unmatched junction bases numbered 6, after V lost 2 bases and J lost 5 bases.

This rearrangement joins TRBV7-9 to TRBJ1-1; D call uncertain. The CDR3 is 14 amino acids. V shed 5 bases and J shed 0 bases, with 10 bases lying between them. Germline V lookup: CDR1 SEHNR, CDR2 FQNEAQ (reference sequence). The CDR3: CASSHGGVNTEAFF. The CDR3 nucleotides are TGTGCCAGCAGCCACGGCGGCGTGAACACTGAAGCTTTCTTT.

This clonotype has a handful of counts. The DNA of the CDR3 is TGCGCCAGCAGCCAAGTTCGGCTAGCGGGAGCCCCACAGTTCTTC. Residues: CASSQVRLAGAPQFF. The genes are TRBV4-1 and TRBJ2-1; 10 nucleotides align to TRBD2. V was pared by 1 base and J by 13 bases, with 10 bases of the junction left unmatched. The germline gives CDR1 MGHRA, CDR2 YSYEKL. The CDR3 runs 15 residues.

In its sample, this clonotype was seen a few times. This chain links TRBV12-3 or TRBV12-4 with TRBJ2-2, with 7 bases fitting TRBD1. The CDR3 has 15 residues. J gave up 4 bases and V 4 bases, and 6 bases lay outside the gene matches. CDR3 loop: CASSSTGSGTGELFF. The CDR3, as DNA: TGTGCCAGCAGTTCGACAGGGAGTGGCACCGGGGAGCTGTTTTTT.

Comment on this clonotype: Compared with germline, one end of the junction differs, possibly owing to a read error. The chain links TRBV19 to TRBJ1-5; no firm D call. The length of the CDR3 is 13 residues. CDR1 and CDR2 (germline): LNHDA, SQIVND (reference sequence). Here the CDR3 reads CASSKKGNKPQHF. In DNA form, the CDR3 reads TGTGCCAGTAGTAAGAAAGGCAATAAGCCCCAGCATTTT.

This chain joins TRBV15 and TRBJ2-1; tentatively, D is TRBD1 or TRBD2 (5 bases each). The germline gives CDR1 LNHNV, CDR2 YYDKDF (reference sequence). The CDR3 runs 13 residues. The V and J ends lost 2 bases and 6 bases respectively, with 8 bases between them. In DNA, the CDR3 is TGTGCCACCAGCAGACCCGGGGCCAATGAGCAGTTCTTC. Protein product: CATSRPGANEQFF.

The rearrangement joins TRBV20-1 to TRBJ2-1; 13 bases line up with TRBD2. The length of the CDR3 is 16 residues. Trimming cost V 6 bases and J 2 bases; bases outside gene matches: 7. CDR1 and CDR2 from the germline V gene are DFQATT and SNEGSKA (reference sequence). DNA of the CDR3: TGCAGTGCAAGGACTAGCGGGAGCGGCGCCTACAATGAGCAGTTCTTC. Its translation is CSARTSGSGAYNEQFF.

This clonotype was counted between two and nine times. The chain joins TRBV6-2 or TRBV6-3 to TRBJ1-5, with 12 positions matching TRBD1. The CDR3 is 15 residues long. V shed 8 bases, J shed 9 bases, and the junction held 11 bases outside the gene matches. Germline CDR1 and CDR2: MNHEY and SVGEGT. CDR3 coding DNA: TGTGCCAGCCGCCGGGACAGGGGGCGGATTGGGCCCCAGCATTTT. Translating it yields CASRRDRGRIGPQHF.